The 23 T cell receptor beta chains given below trace back to one sample, sequenced in a study of T cell responses to AZD1222 COVID-19 vaccine. Assay used: immunoSEQ multiplex PCR; TCRdb lists only in-frame clones, some missing. The profile shows nearly 110,000 clones, 85% to 95% of them singletons. This specimen consisted of peripheral blood, obtained 28 days after the second AZD1222 dose. The receptor set was obtained from an adult who received the AZD1222 COVID-19 vaccine.

The genes are TRBV5-1 and TRBJ1-5; D is unclear. There are 19 residues in the CDR3. Trimming left V 5 bases short and J 0 bases short, with 24 bases between. Germline CDR1 and CDR2: SGHRS and YFSETQ. CDR3 nucleotides: TGCGCCAGCAGTCTTTATCCCGACCGGGGAGAGTTTAGCAATCAGCCCCAGCATTTT. This sequence encodes CASSLYPDRGEFSNQPQHF.

This chain uses TRBV7-8 with TRBJ2-7; D is possibly TRBD1 (5 bases). CDR3 length: 16 amino acids. The V gene lost 5 bases and the J gene lost 0 bases, with 17 bases spanning the gap. Germline CDR1 is SGHVS and CDR2 is FQNEAQ. The CDR3 nucleotides are TGTGCCAGCAGCCCGCCCTTGGGGCCGAGCTCCTACGAGCAGTACTTC. Translated: CASSPPLGPSSYEQYF. Full variable domain (remainder filled in from reference TRBV7-8 and TRBJ2-7): GAGVSQSPRYKVAKRGQDVALRCDPISGHVSLFWYQQALGQGPEFLTYFQNEAQLDKSGLPSDRFFAERPEGSVSTLKIQRTQQEDSAVYLCASSPPLGPSSYEQYFGPGTRLTVT.

The chain joins TRBV27 to TRBJ2-3; 7 bases map to TRBD1. The junction had 7 bases not matched to a gene; V was cut back by 3 bases and J by 4 bases. The CDR3 contains 15 residues. The germline gives CDR1 MNHEY, CDR2 SMNVEV (reference sequence). The DNA for the CDR3 is TGTGCCAGCAGTTTGGGTACAGGGGTGCCAGATACGCAGTATTTT. Translated: CASSLGTGVPDTQYF.

The chain recombines TRBV19 with TRBJ1-4; no clear D gene. Trimming shortened V by 6 bases and J by 2 bases, and 10 bases separated the two germline ends. The CDR3 is made up of 14 amino acids. CDR1 is LNHDA, CDR2 SQIVND, per germline (reference sequence). CDR3 loop: CASSPGSTNEKLFF. As DNA, the CDR3 is TGTGCCAGTAGCCCGGGGAGCACTAATGAAAAACTGTTTTTT.

CDR3 in DNA: TGTGCCAGCAATACGGGGGAAGAGACCCAGTACTTC. It specifies CASNTGEETQYF. The chain combines TRBV3-1 (or the pseudogene TRBV3-2) with TRBJ2-5, with a tentative D call TRBD2 (6 bases). Germline V gives CDR1 LGHDT, CDR2 YNNKEL (reference sequence). CDR3 size: 12 residues. V was clipped by 7 bases and J by 3 bases, with 9 bases between them.

This clone was found once. V gene TRBV9 combines with J gene TRBJ1-2; 8 bases line up with TRBD1. The CDR3 is made up of 19 amino acids. Germline V gene lookup returns CDR1 SGDLS and CDR2 YYNGEE. V shed 1 base and J 3 bases; nucleotides not matched to a gene: 17. CDR3 in DNA: TGTGCCAGCAGCGTAACCCGACATCGAGGACAGGACAGGGACTATGGCTACACCTTC. Its protein product is CASSVTRHRGQDRDYGYTF.

This clone is a singleton in its sample. The chain is built from TRBV6-5 and TRBJ1-3, with D possibly matching TRBD1 (5 bases). The CDR3 sequence is 14 residues long. Germline V lookup: CDR1 MNHEY, CDR2 SVGAGI. The V gene lost 6 bases and the J gene lost 0 bases, with 9 bases spanning the gap. CDR3 coding DNA: TGTGCCAGCAGCCGACAGACCTCTGGAAACACCATATATTTT. This encodes CASSRQTSGNTIYF.

V and J are TRBV7-9 and TRBJ2-7; no firm D call. CDR1 and CDR2 from the germline V gene are SEHNR and FQNEAQ (reference sequence). The CDR3 length is 12 residues. V lost 5 bases, J lost 4 bases, and 9 bases lay in between. The CDR3 region is CASSGSGYEQYF. The CDR3 nucleotides are TGTGCCAGCAGCGGGTCAGGATACGAGCAGTACTTC.

The gene calls are TRBV5-5 and TRBJ1-1; tentative D call: TRBD1 (6 bases). Germline V gene data show CDR1 as SGHKS and CDR2 as YYEKEE (reference sequence). V lost 2 bases and J 4 bases, leaving 12 bases between the germline ends. The CDR3 contains 14 residues. CDR3 sequence: CASSFDRFPTEAFF. The CDR3 coding sequence is TGTGCCAGCAGCTTCGACAGGTTCCCCACTGAAGCTTTCTTT.

V and J are TRBV18 and TRBJ1-1; D unclear. Trimming removed 3 bases from V and 2 bases from J, with 13 bases in between. Germline V lookup: CDR1 KGHSH, CDR2 LQKENI. The CDR3 totals 15 residues. For the CDR3, the DNA is TGTGCCAGCTCACCCGGACTCTTGCTAAACACTGAAGCTTTCTTT. It encodes CASSPGLLLNTEAFF. Supplemented by reference TRBV18 and TRBJ1-1, the full variable domain reads NAGVMQNPRHLVRRRGQEARLRCSPMKGHSHVYWYRQLPEEGLKFMVYLQKENIIDESGMPKERFSAEFPKEGPSILRIQQVVRGDSAAYFCASSPGLLLNTEAFFGQGTRLTVV.

J is TRBJ1-1 and V is TRBV12-5; the D gene is possibly TRBD1 (5 bases). This CDR3 region has 14 residues. The V and J ends lost 6 bases and 3 bases respectively, with 14 bases between them. Germline V gene sequence: CDR1 LGHNT, CDR2 FRNRAP. In nucleotides, the CDR3 is TGTGCTAGTGGCCCAGGGTGGGGGGACACTGAAGCTTTCTTT. Translating it yields CASGPGWGDTEAFF.

The chain is built from TRBV6-5 and TRBJ2-3; 9 nucleotides match TRBD1. V trimming: 2 bases; J trimming: 4 bases; junction bases outside the gene matches: 1. The CDR3 length is 14 residues. Germline V gives CDR1 MNHEY, CDR2 SVGAGI. The CDR3 loop reads CASSYRQGADTQYF. The CDR3 coding sequence is TGTGCCAGCAGTTACCGACAGGGGGCAGATACGCAGTATTTT.

This clone is a singleton in its sample. The V call is TRBV30, the J call TRBJ2-1, with D unclear. Trimming shortened V by 7 bases and J by 2 bases, and 12 bases separated the two germline ends. Germline V gene lookup returns CDR1 GTSNPN and CDR2 SVGIG (reference sequence). The CDR3 runs to 13 residues. The CDR3 DNA reads TGTGCCTTTCTCCCTGTACCCTACAATGAGCAGTTCTTC. Encoded protein: CAFLPVPYNEQFF.

This rearrangement joins TRBV5-1 to TRBJ2-3, with TRBD1 as a possible D gene (6 bases). The CDR3 is 15 amino acids. From germline, CDR1 is SGHRS and CDR2 YFSETQ. Between the trimmed V and J ends, which lost 4 bases and 4 bases, there was a span of 16 bases. CDR3 bases: TGCGCCAGCAGCGAGTACAGGGAAATGGCAGATACGCAGTATTTT. Translating gives CASSEYREMADTQYF.

The chain recombines TRBV12-3 or TRBV12-4 with TRBJ1-2, with a tentative D call TRBD1 (5 bases). The CDR3 is made up of 13 amino acids. V gave up 5 bases and J gave up 4 bases, with 11 bases separating them. The CDR3 coding sequence is TGTGCCAGCAGTCCGGGACTTTTCTATGGCTACACCTTC. It yields the protein CASSPGLFYGYTF.

The chain joins TRBV5-1 to TRBJ2-2, with TRBD2 matching 7 bases. Trimming removed 5 bases from V and 6 bases from J; junction bases left unmatched: 10. Germline CDR1 and CDR2: SGHRS and YFSETQ. This CDR3 is built from 15 residues. The CDR3 DNA reads TGCGCCAGCAGGCCGACTAGCAGGGACGCCGGGGAGCTGTTTTTT. Residues: CASRPTSRDAGELFF.

This chain connects TRBV4-3 to TRBJ2-3; 12 bases are a match to TRBD2. V trimming: 5 bases; J trimming: 6 bases; junction bases outside the gene matches: 9. The CDR3 consists of 16 residues. Germline CDR1 LGHNA, CDR2 YSLEER. The CDR3 region is CASSIGGLAGRDTQYF. DNA of the CDR3: TGCGCCAGCAGCATTGGAGGACTAGCGGGAAGGGATACGCAGTATTTT.

The chain links TRBV5-1 to TRBJ1-1; D uncertain. The CDR3 loop spans 16 amino acids. In germline, CDR1 is SGHRS, CDR2 YFSETQ. V lost 0 bases and J lost 1, with 13 bases in between. The CDR3, as DNA: TGCGCCAGCAGCTTGGGCCCACAGTTGGGGAACACTGAAGCTTTCTTT. Translation gives CASSLGPQLGNTEAFF.

This sequence joins TRBV27 and TRBJ2-5; maybe TRBD1 (5 bases). Trimming removed 2 bases at V and 2 bases at J, with 12 bases between. CDR1 is MNHEY and CDR2 is SMNVEV in the germline V gene (reference sequence). This CDR3 comprises 15 residues. CDR3 DNA sequence: TGTGCCAGCAGTTTAGGGCAGGGCCTTCAAGAGACCCAGTACTTC. It codes for CASSLGQGLQETQYF.

This sequence joins TRBV30 and TRBJ1-5; TRBD1 matches 7 bases. Trimming cost V 2 bases and J 5 bases; bases outside gene matches: 9. Germline CDR1 and CDR2: GTSNPN and SVGIG (reference sequence). The length of the CDR3 is 15 residues. The CDR3 DNA follows: TGTGCCTGGAGTCCCCCAGGGGGGACCTATCAGCCCCAGCATTTT. Protein sequence: CAWSPPGGTYQPQHF.

The rearrangement uses TRBV5-6 and TRBJ1-4, with 9 bases identical to TRBD1. The CDR3 sequence is 14 residues long. V lost 3 bases to trimming and J lost 10 bases; unmatched junction nucleotides: 7. The germline CDR1 and CDR2 sequences are SGHDT and YYEEEE. The CDR3 DNA sequence: TGTGCCAGCAGCTGGGGACAGGGAGAAGGAAAACTGTTTTTT. This gives the protein CASSWGQGEGKLFF.

The V and J genes are TRBV5-1 and TRBJ1-1; 7 positions match TRBD1. From germline, CDR1 is SGHRS and CDR2 YFSETQ. V shed 4 bases and J 4 bases; nucleotides not matched to a gene: 10. The length of the CDR3 is 15 residues. The CDR3, as DNA: TGCGCCAGCAGCCCCTGGGGACAGCCTGGCACTGAAGCTTTCTTT. Its protein is CASSPWGQPGTEAFF.

The rearrangement uses TRBV9 and TRBJ1-1, with D perhaps matching TRBD1 (5 bases). Trimming stripped 1 base from V and 6 bases from J, with 13 bases between. The CDR3 runs to 14 residues. Germline V gene sequence: CDR1 SGDLS, CDR2 YYNGEE. CDR3 protein: CASSVSRVGAEAFF. CDR3 bases: TGTGCCAGCAGCGTATCCAGGGTAGGCGCTGAAGCTTTCTTT.